The source of this TCR beta chain is a study of T-cell memory formation after mild COVID-19. General study findings and limits: CD8+ contracting clones occupied EMRA, while CD4+ ones occupied mainly CM and EM.

This clonotype was counted only a few times. Its antigen is as yet unknown. The CDR3 totals 18 residues. CDR1 and CDR2 from the germline V gene are SEHNR and FQNEAQ (reference sequence). V was pared by 2 bases and J by 6 bases, with 22 bases between. TCRdb reanalysed the 5' RACE reads using MiXCR and keeps one entry per CDR3 protein. The sample has 550,000 to 600,000 distinct CDR3 sequences, approximately 15% seen once; the top ten hold about 7.5%. The sample consisted of PBMCs or a T cell subset sorted from them (not recorded which). This sequence was found in an adult woman who had mild COVID-19 (a few samples of this study predate the infection). Cell type and time point are not known. This sequence joins TRBV7-9 and TRBJ2-2; a possible D gene is TRBD2 (7 bases). The CDR3 region has the DNA TGTGCCAGCAGCTTACGCCTCGGGGGGCGCAGGTTGGCCGGGGAGCTGTTTTTT. The encoded protein is CASSLRLGGRRLAGELFF.